The T cell receptor beta chain described here comes from a study of identical twins. Addition of a universal primer site occurred through template switching, and cDNA carried unique molecular identifiers. Via MiXCR, TCRdb re-called the 5' RACE reads, giving one row per CDR3 protein. The sample contains about 520,000 distinct CDR3 sequences, around 20% of which appear only once. V dropped 1 base and J dropped 2; count of bases not matched to a gene: 8. This CDR3 has 16 residues. The same data also went into a second study, on T cells expressing NK-cell markers. In that study: Most of the eight sequenced donors tested HCMV-seropositive; one tested seronegative. The leading position in the CD3+CD56-NKG2C+ fraction of a few donors also went to these clonotypes.

Sequencing input: CD4+ T cells sorted from blood. This TCR derives from a woman under 30 in good health. The rearrangement joins TRBV12-3 or TRBV12-4 to TRBJ2-7; 7 bases are a match to TRBD1. CDR3 protein: CASSLDVGQGAYEQYF. As DNA, the CDR3 is TGTGCCAGCAGTTTAGACGTCGGCCAGGGGGCCTACGAGCAGTACTTC.